What follows are 9 T cell receptor beta chains derived from one specimen sequenced in a study of T cells after yellow fever vaccination. TCRdb independently ran MiXCR on the 5' RACE reads; one entry per CDR3 protein. The table lists just under 600,000 distinct CDR3 sequences, less than 15% of them singletons. The sample in question was PBMCs, obtained on the day of the yellow fever booster vaccination. The receptors were gathered from a man aged 25-40 years who received the YFV17D yellow fever vaccine.

There are a few counts of this clonotype. The chain links TRBV7-6 to TRBJ2-7, with D possibly being TRBD2 (6 bases). The germline CDR1 and CDR2 sequences are SGHVS and FNYEAQ. The V and J ends lost 0 bases and 2 bases respectively, with 14 bases between them. This CDR3 has 16 amino acids. The CDR3 nucleotides read TGTGCCAGCAGCTTAGCGCCGGCTAGCGAGGCCTACGAGCAGTACTTC. This gives the protein CASSLAPASEAYEQYF.

This CDR3 is CSVEDPGTSYQQYF. The CDR3 DNA reads as TGCAGCGTTGAAGATCCGGGGACCTCTTATCAGCAGTACTTC. The chain joins TRBV29-1 to TRBJ2-7; D possibly matches TRBD1 or TRBD2 (5 bases each). V lost 0 bases, J lost 8 bases, and 17 bases lay in between. The germline gives CDR1 SQVTM, CDR2 ANQGSEA. This CDR3 has 14 amino acids.

This clonotype came up many times. The chain links TRBV29-1 to TRBJ1-1; no definite D call. Per germline, CDR1 SQVTM and CDR2 ANQGSEA. V lost 7 bases and J 1 base, leaving 19 bases between the germline ends. The CDR3 contains 15 residues. CDR3 sequence reads: CSAHISGVGNTEAFF. The CDR3 coding sequence is TGCAGCGCGCACATCTCCGGGGTCGGGAACACTGAAGCTTTCTTT.

This clonotype turned up a few times. The rearrangement joins TRBV29-1 to TRBJ2-7; 7 positions match TRBD1. This CDR3 comprises 14 residues. Germline loops: CDR1 SQVTM, CDR2 ANQGSEA. J gave up 7 bases and V 6 bases, and 15 bases lay outside the gene matches. The CDR3 nucleotides read TGCAGCGTCTCGAGAGGGACAGACCTTGTGGAGCAGTACTTC. Its translation is CSVSRGTDLVEQYF.

In its sample, this clonotype was seen a few times. The chain uses TRBV27 and TRBJ1-5, with no clear D. The CDR3 length is 13 residues. Germline V gene data show CDR1 as MNHEY and CDR2 as SMNVEV (reference sequence). V was pared by 3 bases and J by 4 bases, with 7 bases between. The CDR3 region has the DNA TGTGCCAGCAGTTTCGCTGGGAATCAGCCCCAGCATTTT. It translates to CASSFAGNQPQHF.

This clonotype turned up a few times. The chain couples TRBV7-2 to TRBJ2-7, with D maybe TRBD2 (5 bases). CDR3 length equals 15 residues. The V end lost 5 bases, the J end lost 3 bases, and 17 bases lay between the germline ends. The germline CDR1 and CDR2 sequences are SGHTA and FQGNSA. CDR3 bases: TGTGCCAGCAGCCCAGTCCGGGATCAGCTCTACGAGCAGTACTTC. Its protein product is CASSPVRDQLYEQYF.

This chain joins TRBV7-8 and TRBJ1-2; D is perhaps TRBD1 (6 bases). The CDR3 loop spans 13 amino acids. The V gene's germline CDR1 is SGHVS and CDR2 FQNEAQ. V gave up 5 bases and J gave up 8 bases, with 15 bases separating them. DNA of the CDR3: TGTGCCAGCAGCCAGGCGGGGGCTGGCGGCTACACCTTC. Translation: CASSQAGAGGYTF.

This clonotype was counted many times. The chain has TRBV4-2 and TRBJ2-1, with a possible D match to TRBD2 (5 bases). Per the germline V gene, CDR1 is LGHNA and CDR2 is YNFKEQ. CDR3 length equals 15 residues. V was clipped by 0 bases and J by 10 bases, with 16 bases between them. The CDR3 DNA follows: TGTGCCAGCAGCCAAGAAGGTAGCAGCGGTGCGGAGCAGTTCTTC. Amino acid sequence: CASSQEGSSGAEQFF.

The J gene is TRBJ2-7, the V gene TRBV6-2 or TRBV6-3; TRBD1 is a possible D gene (5 bases). Per germline, CDR1 MNHEY and CDR2 SVGEGT. The CDR3 spans 14 residues. Deletions cut 2 bases from V and 7 bases from J, with 15 bases between. The CDR3 loop is CASSYVQASSEQYF. CDR3 bases: TGTGCCAGCAGTTACGTACAGGCTTCCTCGGAGCAGTACTTC.